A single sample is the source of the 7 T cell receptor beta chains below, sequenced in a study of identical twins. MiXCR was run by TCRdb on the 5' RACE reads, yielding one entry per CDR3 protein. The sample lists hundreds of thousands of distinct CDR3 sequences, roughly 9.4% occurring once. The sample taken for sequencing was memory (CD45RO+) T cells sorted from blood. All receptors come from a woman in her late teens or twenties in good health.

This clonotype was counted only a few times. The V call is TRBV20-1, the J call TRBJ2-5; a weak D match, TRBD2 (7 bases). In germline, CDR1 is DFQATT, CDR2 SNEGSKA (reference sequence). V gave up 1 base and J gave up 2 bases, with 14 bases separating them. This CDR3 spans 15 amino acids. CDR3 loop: CSARGQGGGQETQYF. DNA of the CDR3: TGCAGTGCTAGAGGGCAGGGAGGGGGACAAGAGACCCAGTACTTC.

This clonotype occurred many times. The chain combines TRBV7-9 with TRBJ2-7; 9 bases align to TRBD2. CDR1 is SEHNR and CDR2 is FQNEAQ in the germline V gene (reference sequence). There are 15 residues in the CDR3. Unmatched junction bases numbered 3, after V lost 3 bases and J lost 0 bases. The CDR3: CASSLTSGASYEQYF. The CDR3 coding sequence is TGTGCCAGCAGCTTGACTAGCGGTGCCTCCTACGAGCAGTACTTC.

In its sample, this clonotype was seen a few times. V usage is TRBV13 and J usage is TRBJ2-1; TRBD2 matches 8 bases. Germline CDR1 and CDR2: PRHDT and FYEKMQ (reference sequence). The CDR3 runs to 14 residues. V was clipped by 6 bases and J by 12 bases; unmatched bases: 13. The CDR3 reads CASSLRSGSLRQFF. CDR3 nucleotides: TGTGCCAGCAGTCTTCGGAGCGGGAGCCTTCGGCAGTTCTTC.

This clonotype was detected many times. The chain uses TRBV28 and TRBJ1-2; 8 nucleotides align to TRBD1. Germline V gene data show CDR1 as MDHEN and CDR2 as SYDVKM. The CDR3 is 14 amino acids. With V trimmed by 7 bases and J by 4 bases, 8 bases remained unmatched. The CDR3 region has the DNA TGTGCCAGCAATTTGGGACAGGAAAGCTATGGCTACACCTTC. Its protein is CASNLGQESYGYTF.

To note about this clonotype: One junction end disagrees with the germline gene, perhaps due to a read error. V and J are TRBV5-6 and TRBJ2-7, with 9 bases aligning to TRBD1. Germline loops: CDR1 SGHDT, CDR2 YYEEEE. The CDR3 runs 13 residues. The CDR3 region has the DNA TGTGCCAGCAACTTGGACAGGGGCGTCGAGCAGTACTTC. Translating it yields CASNLDRGVEQYF.

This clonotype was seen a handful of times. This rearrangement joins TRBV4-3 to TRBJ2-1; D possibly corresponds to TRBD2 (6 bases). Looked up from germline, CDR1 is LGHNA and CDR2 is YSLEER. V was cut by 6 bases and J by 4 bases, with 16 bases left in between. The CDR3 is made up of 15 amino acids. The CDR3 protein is CASSPGTWMYNEQFF. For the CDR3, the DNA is TGCGCCAGCAGTCCCGGGACTTGGATGTACAATGAGCAGTTCTTC.

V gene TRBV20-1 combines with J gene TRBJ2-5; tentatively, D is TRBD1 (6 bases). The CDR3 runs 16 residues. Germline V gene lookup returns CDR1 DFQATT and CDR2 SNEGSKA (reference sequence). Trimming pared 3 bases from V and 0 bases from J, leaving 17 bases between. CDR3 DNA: TGCAGTGCTAGCGATGGAAAGGGGGTTTACCAAGAGACCCAGTACTTC. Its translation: CSASDGKGVYQETQYF.